A selection of T cell receptor beta chains follows, all from one sample in a study of T-cell reconstitution after alpha-beta-depleted transplantation in children. TCRdb processed the PCR reads anew with MiXCR; each CDR3 protein has one entry. The data show 700,000 to 850,000 distinct CDR3 sequences, approximately 15% seen once. The input for sequencing was PBMCs, mostly from graft donor cells, taken 360 days after TCRalphabeta/CD19-depleted stem cell transplant. The receptors here all came from a male patient under 18 who had a stem cell transplant for acute lymphoblastic leukemia, so the T cells may come from the graft donor. CDR3s include the opening cysteine and the closing phenylalanine or tryptophan. A D gene is named only where the DNA matches it firmly. The listing skips clone size in some rows; elsewhere it reads once, few, many or a size class.

clone_size j_call d_call v_call cdr3_length cdr3_aa cdr3_nt
NA TRBJ2-3 NA TRBV11-2 15 CASSLWDSGTDTQYF TGTGCCAGCAGCTTATGGGACTCTGGCACAGATACGCAGTATTTT
NA TRBJ2-1 NA TRBV24-1 18 CATSDSVIFPGRGNEQFF TGTGCCACCAGTGATTCCGTAATCTTTCCCGGAAGGGGCAATGAGCAGTTCTTC
few TRBJ1-1 NA TRBV19 14 CASRYDRLNTEAFF TGTGCCAGCAGATATGACAGACTGAACACTGAAGCTTTCTTT
few TRBJ2-3 TRBD2 TRBV4-1 18 CASSRRLAGVEGTDTQYF TGCGCCAGCAGCCGCCGGCTAGCGGGAGTTGAGGGCACAGATACGCAGTATTTT
once TRBJ1-2 NA TRBV5-1 12 CASSLTDDGYTF TGCGCCAGCAGCCTAACAGACGATGGCTACACCTTC
many TRBJ2-3 TRBD2 TRBV7-9 15 CASSLEAGLADTQYF TGTGCCAGCAGCTTAGAAGCGGGGTTGGCAGATACGCAGTATTTT
few TRBJ1-5 TRBD1 TRBV3-1 14 CASSQTTGAQPQHF TGTGCCAGCAGCCAAACTACAGGGGCCCAGCCCCAGCATTTT
NA TRBJ1-1 NA TRBV16 15 CASSHSTNGLAEAFF TGTGCCAGCAGCCATTCCACGAACGGACTAGCTGAAGCTTTCTTT
NA TRBJ1-1 NA TRBV6-1 13 CASRRTQNTEAFF TGTGCCAGCAGGAGGACACAGAACACTGAAGCTTTCTTT
NA TRBJ2-5 NA TRBV6-1 15 CASSPRASSGETQYF TGTGCCAGCAGCCCCCGTGCTAGTTCGGGCGAGACCCAGTACTTC
NA TRBJ2-5 TRBD2 TRBV5-1 17 CASSLAVLAGHQETQYF TGCGCCAGCAGCTTGGCAGTCCTAGCGGGCCACCAAGAGACCCAGTACTTC
NA TRBJ2-7 NA TRBV4-1 17 CASSHPIKQRLSYEQYF TGCGCCAGCAGCCATCCAATAAAACAGCGGTTATCCTACGAGCAGTACTTC
NA TRBJ1-5 NA TRBV6-1 13 CASSEALRNPQDF TGTGCCAGCAGTGAAGCGCTAAGGAACCCCCAGGATTTT
few TRBJ2-3 TRBD1 TRBV20-1 14 CSASQGAGTDTQYF TGCAGTGCTAGTCAGGGGGCTGGCACAGATACGCAGTATTTT
many TRBJ2-3 TRBD2 TRBV29-1 19 CSVDLFGRLAGGVTDTQYF TGCAGCGTTGATCTTTTTGGGCGTCTAGCGGGAGGAGTAACAGATACGCAGTATTTT
few TRBJ2-2 NA TRBV7-3 16 CASSLTSTTNTGELFF TGTGCCAGCAGCTTAACTTCGACGACGAACACCGGGGAGCTGTTTTTT
few TRBJ2-1 TRBD2 TRBV12-3/TRBV12-4 16 CASSLGLSGGGNEQFF TGTGCCAGCAGTTTAGGACTGTCCGGGGGGGGCAATGAGCAGTTCTTC
NA TRBJ2-7 NA TRBV25-1 13 CASSRLTRYEQYF TGTGCCAGCAGTCGCCTCACCCGCTACGAGCAGTACTTC
NA TRBJ2-7 TRBD2 TRBV2 13 CASRRGGRDEQYF TGTGCCAGCAGGCGGGGGGGTCGGGACGAGCAGTACTTC
many TRBJ2-7 TRBD1 TRBV5-5 14 CASSPETGNYEQYF TGTGCCAGCAGCCCCGAGACAGGGAACTACGAGCAGTACTTC
many TRBJ2-3 NA TRBV12-3/TRBV12-4 13 CASSLPTGDTQYF TGTGCCAGCAGTTTACCTACAGGGGATACGCAGTATTTT
few TRBJ2-3 NA TRBV3-1 16 CASSHRSGPRGDTQYF TGTGCCAGCAGCCATCGTTCGGGACCCCGGGGAGATACGCAGTATTTT
NA TRBJ2-5 NA TRBV6-5 15 CASSYRRGHQETQYF TGTGCCAGCAGTTACCGCCGTGGACACCAAGAGACCCAGTACTTC
few TRBJ2-3 NA TRBV7-9 17 CASSLGSLVQGGDTQYF TGTGCCAGCAGCTTAGGATCCCTTGTTCAGGGGGGGGATACGCAGTATTTT
NA TRBJ1-1 TRBD1 TRBV7-8 14 CASSLGGQADEAFF TGTGCCAGCAGCTTAGGAGGACAGGCGGATGAAGCTTTCTTT
NA TRBJ2-2 TRBD1 TRBV7-6 16 CASSARTGGDTGELFF TGTGCCAGCAGCGCCCGGACAGGGGGGGACACCGGGGAGCTGTTTTTT
few TRBJ2-2 TRBD2 TRBV9 17 CASSVVAGGTRAGELFF TGTGCCAGCAGCGTAGTAGCGGGAGGTACCCGGGCCGGGGAGCTGTTTTTT
many TRBJ1-2 NA TRBV7-2 14 CASRDGRRYYGYTF TGTGCCAGCAGGGATGGAAGACGGTACTATGGCTACACCTTC
NA TRBJ1-6 TRBD1 TRBV15 16 CATSRVPGQTNSPLHF TGTGCCACCAGCAGAGTCCCGGGACAGACAAATTCACCCCTCCACTTT
few TRBJ2-2 NA TRBV4-1 17 CASSQGPGTTRTGELFF TGCGCCAGCAGCCAAGGGCCGGGGACCACAAGAACCGGGGAGCTGTTTTTT
few TRBJ2-5 TRBD1 TRBV28 14 CASSGTGGWETQYF TGTGCCAGCAGTGGGACAGGGGGTTGGGAGACCCAGTACTTC
NA TRBJ2-1 TRBD2 TRBV27 15 CASSWTSGIGNEQFF TGTGCCAGCAGCTGGACTAGCGGGATCGGGAATGAGCAGTTCTTC
NA TRBJ2-7 NA TRBV20-1 15 CSARDAPLPTRGQYF TGCAGTGCTAGAGACGCCCCACTACCTACCAGAGGGCAGTACTTC
few TRBJ2-3 NA TRBV9 16 CASSPRSTPRTDTQYF TGTGCCAGCAGCCCGCGGAGTACCCCTCGCACAGATACGCAGTATTTT
NA TRBJ2-3 TRBD2 TRBV7-3 16 CASSPFGGSTTDTQYF TGTGCCAGCAGCCCTTTCGGGGGGTCTACCACAGATACGCAGTATTTT
NA TRBJ1-3 TRBD1 TRBV15 14 CATNGQGGGNTIYF TGTGCCACCAACGGACAGGGGGGCGGAAACACCATATATTTT
NA TRBJ2-7 NA TRBV7-6 14 CASSFRDSLYEQYF TGTGCCAGCAGCTTCCGGGACTCCCTTTACGAGCAGTACTTC
NA TRBJ1-2 NA TRBV10-2 14 CASSEGTYNYGYTF TGCGCCAGCAGTGAGGGGACATACAACTATGGCTACACCTTC
NA TRBJ2-5 TRBD1 TRBV4-2 15 CASSHLTGEQETQYF TGTGCCAGCAGCCACCTTACAGGGGAACAAGAGACCCAGTACTTC
NA TRBJ2-3 NA TRBV11-2 16 CASSLYGAGPTDTQYF TGTGCCAGCAGCTTGTATGGTGCCGGGCCCACAGATACGCAGTATTTT